The next 22 T cell receptor beta chains were all read from a single sample in a study of OX40 agonist ivuxolimab in advanced cancers. Sequencing used immunoSEQ multiplex PCR; TCRdb keeps in-frame clones, though not all of them. The table lists tens of thousands of clones, approximately 90% of them singletons. The sample consisted of CD4+ or CD8+ T cells sorted from blood, taken in a trial of the OX40 agonist ivuxolimab. The receptors originated from an adult with an advanced solid tumor such as melanoma, head and neck, liver or kidney cancer.

The chain uses TRBV6-4 and TRBJ2-3; D is uncertain. The germline gives CDR1 MRHNA, CDR2 SNTAGT. V shed 6 bases and J shed 0 bases, with 10 bases lying between them. This CDR3 is built from 14 residues. Here the CDR3 DNA reads TGTGCCAGCAGGGAACAGAGTAGCACAGATACGCAGTATTTT. Translating gives CASREQSSTDTQYF.

V usage is TRBV29-1 and J usage is TRBJ1-5, with D unresolved. Germline CDR1 is SQVTM and CDR2 is ANQGSEA. V lost 4 bases and J 0 bases, leaving 10 bases between the germline ends. The CDR3 is 14 amino acids. CDR3 residues: CSVAEATSNQPQHF. CDR3 nucleotides: TGCAGCGTTGCAGAAGCCACTAGCAATCAGCCCCAGCATTTT.

This chain links TRBV29-1 with TRBJ1-4; the D is unclear. From germline, CDR1 is SQVTM and CDR2 ANQGSEA. The CDR3 is 15 residues long. V lost 7 bases, J lost 7 bases, and 22 bases lay in between. The CDR3 here is CSGGGSARDGEKLFF. CDR3 bases: TGCAGCGGCGGTGGGTCGGCTAGAGATGGTGAAAAACTGTTTTTT.

This chain uses TRBV9 with TRBJ2-7; possibly TRBD1 or TRBD2 for D (6 bases each). In germline, CDR1 is SGDLS, CDR2 YYNGEE. V was cut by 5 bases and J by 3 bases, with 21 bases left in between. This CDR3 spans 16 amino acids. CDR3 coding DNA: TGTGCCAGCAGGGGGACCTCAGGGGAGGTTGGCTACGAGCAGTACTTC. As protein: CASRGTSGEVGYEQYF.

The chain couples TRBV28 to TRBJ1-4; no clear D gene. V was trimmed by 2 bases and J by 2 bases, leaving 12 bases between them. CDR1 and CDR2 (germline): MDHEN, SYDVKM. CDR3 size: 16 residues. The CDR3 region has the DNA TGTGCCAGCAGTTTACTCGGGGTAGCGACTAATGAAAAACTGTTTTTT. Translated: CASSLLGVATNEKLFF.

This clone has just one count. V usage is TRBV6-1 and J usage is TRBJ1-5; D ambiguous. This CDR3 spans 14 amino acids. V lost 2 bases and J 2 bases, leaving 7 bases between the germline ends. CDR1 is MNHNS and CDR2 is SASEGT in the germline V gene. The CDR3 region is CASSERLGNQPQHF. As DNA, the CDR3 is TGTGCCAGCAGTGAACGTCTTGGCAATCAGCCCCAGCATTTT.

The chain is built from TRBV15 and TRBJ1-1; the match to TRBD1 covers 7 bases. The germline V gene encodes CDR1 LNHNV and CDR2 YYDKDF (reference sequence). CDR3 size: 15 residues. J lost 3 bases, V lost 0 bases, and 4 bases had no gene match. CDR3 amino acids: CATSREGGWYTEAFF. In DNA, the CDR3 is TGTGCCACCAGCAGAGAAGGGGGCTGGTACACTGAAGCTTTCTTT.

The gene calls are TRBV6-6 and TRBJ2-7; TRBD2 might be the D (5 bases). Trimming cost V 0 bases and J 11 bases, with 8 bases left between them. The CDR3 spans 11 residues. Germline loops: CDR1 MNHNY, CDR2 SVGAGI (reference sequence). CDR3 nucleotides: TGTGCCAGCAGTTACTCTGCTAGCAAGTACTTC. Amino acid sequence: CASSYSASKYF.

The chain recombines TRBV2 with TRBJ1-2; D remains unclear. Germline loops: CDR1 SNHLY, CDR2 FYNNEI. CDR3 length: 14 amino acids. The V end lost 7 bases, the J end lost 4 bases, and 16 bases lay between the germline ends. The CDR3 sequence is CASKPSDGSYGYTF. CDR3 coding DNA: TGTGCCAGCAAACCTTCAGACGGATCCTATGGCTACACCTTC.

The genes are TRBV6-1 and TRBJ2-3; 7 positions match TRBD1. The CDR3 is made up of 13 amino acids. With V trimmed by 8 bases and J by 2 bases, 4 bases remained unmatched. The germline V gene has CDR1 MNHNS and CDR2 SASEGT. The CDR3 reads CASSTGPTDTQYF. In nucleotides, the CDR3 is TGTGCCAGCTCGACAGGGCCCACAGATACGCAGTATTTT.

The chain employs TRBV27 and TRBJ2-1; TRBD2 aligns across 10 bases. The CDR3 is 13 residues long. Per the germline V gene, CDR1 is MNHEY and CDR2 is SMNVEV (reference sequence). Germline trimming cut 7 bases from V and 14 bases from J; bases unmatched to any gene: 11. For the CDR3, the DNA is TGTGCCAGCATGAGATTAGCGGGGGGCGGAGAGTTCTTC. The encoded protein is CASMRLAGGGEFF.

This clone was detected once. The chain has TRBV5-4 and TRBJ2-7; 7 bases match TRBD1. Per germline, CDR1 SGHNT and CDR2 YYREEE (reference sequence). Trimming cost V 4 bases and J 4 bases; bases outside gene matches: 11. The CDR3 sequence is 15 residues long. In DNA form, the CDR3 reads TGTGCCAGCAGCCCACGGACAGGCGACGGGTACGAGCAGTACTTC. Amino acid sequence: CASSPRTGDGYEQYF.

This rearrangement joins TRBV5-1 to TRBJ2-3; D unclear. The CDR3 is made up of 12 amino acids. Trimming stripped 1 base from V and 4 bases from J, with 4 bases between. Looked up from germline, CDR1 is SGHRS and CDR2 is YFSETQ. The CDR3 sequence is CASSLLADTQYF. DNA of the CDR3: TGCGCCAGCAGCTTGCTAGCAGATACGCAGTATTTT.

This rearrangement joins TRBV7-6 to TRBJ2-5; 10 positions match TRBD1. J was trimmed by 5 bases and V by 5 bases; bases with no gene match: 5. The germline V gene has CDR1 SGHVS and CDR2 FNYEAQ. This CDR3 region has 14 residues. CDR3 residues: CASSIGQGGETQYF. The CDR3 DNA is TGTGCCAGCAGCATTGGACAGGGGGGGGAGACCCAGTACTTC. Filled out from reference TRBV7-6 and TRBJ2-5, the complete variable domain reads GAGVSQSPRYKVTKRGQDVALRCDPISGHVSLYWYRQALGQGPEFLTYFNYEAQQDKSGLPNDRFSAERPEGSISTLTIQRTEQRDSAMYRCASSIGQGGETQYFGPGTRLLVL.

The rearrangement links TRBV5-6 to TRBJ2-2; no clear D gene. There are 14 residues in the CDR3. Trimming took off 5 bases at V and 1 base at J, with 9 bases between the two ends. The germline V gene encodes CDR1 SGHDT and CDR2 YYEEEE. The DNA for the CDR3 is TGTGCCAGCAGGGGCGGTTTGAACACCGGGGAGCTGTTTTTT. Protein sequence: CASRGGLNTGELFF.

The chain employs TRBV28 and TRBJ1-1; D is unclear. This CDR3 contains 15 residues. Germline-derived CDR1 and CDR2 are MDHEN and SYDVKM. With 3 bases removed from V and 0 bases from J, the gap between germline ends came to 11 bases. The CDR3 loop is CASSFPRNMNTEAFF. CDR3 sequence (DNA): TGTGCCAGCAGTTTTCCCAGGAATATGAACACTGAAGCTTTCTTT.

The chain carries TRBV23-1 and TRBJ2-7; tentative D call: TRBD1 (6 bases). TRBV23-1 qualifies as an ORF whose function is uncertain. Deletions cut 7 bases from V and 0 bases from J, with 10 bases between. The CDR3 runs 13 residues. Written as DNA, the CDR3 is TGCGCCAGCAAGGACAGTCTCTCCTACGAGCAGTACTTC. Its translation: CASKDSLSYEQYF.

The J gene is TRBJ1-5, the V gene TRBV6-1, with D tentatively TRBD1 (5 bases). The germline V and J ends were trimmed by 6 bases and 9 bases, with 21 bases remaining between them. There are 15 residues in the CDR3. Germline V gene lookup returns CDR1 MNHNS and CDR2 SASEGT. The CDR3 nucleotides read TGTGCCAGCAGGGGTTTTTCCGGGGCGGTATCGCCCCAGCATTTT. It yields the protein CASRGFSGAVSPQHF.

The chain joins TRBV19 to TRBJ1-1, with D unclear. V lost 1 base, J lost 1 base, and 4 bases lay in between. CDR3 length: 13 amino acids. The germline gives CDR1 LNHDA, CDR2 SQIVND (reference sequence). CDR3 loop: CASSIGGNTEAFF. The DNA for the CDR3 is TGTGCCAGTAGTATAGGCGGGAACACTGAAGCTTTCTTT.

The chain uses TRBV7-2 and TRBJ2-7; D possibly corresponds to TRBD1 (6 bases). CDR3 size: 14 residues. CDR1 is SGHTA, CDR2 FQGNSA, per germline. The V gene lost 5 bases and the J gene lost 7 bases, with 18 bases spanning the gap. CDR3 in DNA: TGTGCCAGCAGCCTTTATCACAGGGACCGGGAGCAGTACTTC. This gives the protein CASSLYHRDREQYF.

This clone was detected once. The chain carries TRBV4-1 and TRBJ1-2, with 8 bases fitting TRBD1. This CDR3 region has 18 residues. Losses at the gene ends were 4 bases for V and 5 bases for J; bases not matched to a gene: 18. Germline V gene lookup returns CDR1 MGHRA and CDR2 YSYEKL. Written as DNA, the CDR3 is TGCGCCAGCAGCCGCTTAATCCGGGACAGGAGGAGAACTTATGGCTACACCTTC. It encodes CASSRLIRDRRRTYGYTF.

V usage is TRBV5-1 and J usage is TRBJ2-1; 9 positions match TRBD1. The V gene end was trimmed by 7 bases and the J gene end by 5 bases; junction bases not matched to a gene: 13. From germline, CDR1 is SGHRS and CDR2 YFSETQ. The CDR3 consists of 16 residues. Here the CDR3 DNA reads TGCGCCAGCGTCCCGGGGACAGGGCCGCGTAACAATGAGCAGTTCTTC. Its protein is CASVPGTGPRNNEQFF.